One sample yielded the 24 T cell receptor beta chains listed below, sequenced in a study of cytomegalovirus exposure and HLA in healthy donors. Profiled with immunoSEQ multiplex PCR; TCRdb holds only in-frame clones, not every one. The sample lists about 360,000 clones, about nine tenths seen once, with 0.83% in the top ten. Sequences were obtained from PBMCs. These receptors came from a woman aged 18-29 years in good health and CMV-seronegative.

CDR3 sequence: CASSGTSGRKNEQFF. CDR3 in DNA: TGTGCCAGCAGCGGGACTAGCGGGAGAAAGAATGAGCAGTTCTTC. The chain links TRBV11-1 to TRBJ2-1; 14 nucleotides line up with TRBD2. The CDR3 totals 15 residues. The junction had 4 bases not matched to a gene; V was cut back by 5 bases and J by 7 bases. Per the germline V gene, CDR1 is SGHAT and CDR2 is FQDESV (reference sequence). Supplemented by reference TRBV11-1 and TRBJ2-1, the full variable domain reads EAEVAQSPRYKITEKSQAVAFWCDPISGHATLYWYRQILGQGPELLVQFQDESVVDDSQLPKDRFSAERLKGVDSTLKIQPAELGDSAMYLCASSGTSGRKNEQFFGPGTRLTVL.

The chain is built from TRBV7-6 and TRBJ2-1; 8 bases align to TRBD1. V shed 4 bases, J shed 1 base, and the junction held 3 bases outside the gene matches. CDR1 and CDR2 from the germline V gene are SGHVS and FNYEAQ. The CDR3 loop spans 15 amino acids. CDR3 sequence: CASSSRTGSYNEQFF. CDR3 bases: TGTGCCAGCAGCTCGCGGACAGGGTCCTACAATGAGCAGTTCTTC.

This clone was found a few times. This chain links TRBV5-1 with TRBJ2-3, with D unclear. Germline V gene data show CDR1 as SGHRS and CDR2 as YFSETQ. V lost 0 bases and J 2 bases, leaving 7 bases between the germline ends. The CDR3 extends over 14 amino acids. CDR3 bases: TGCGCCAGCAGCTTGGAAGCCAACACAGATACGCAGTATTTT. Translated: CASSLEANTDTQYF.

V gene TRBV5-4 combines with J gene TRBJ2-1, with TRBD1 identical over 9 bases. The CDR3 has 15 residues. CDR1 SGHNT and CDR2 YYREEE come from the germline V gene (reference sequence). V shed 3 bases, J shed 8 bases, and the junction held 9 bases outside the gene matches. The CDR3 reads CASSSSHRGLDEQFF. In DNA form, the CDR3 reads TGTGCCAGCAGCTCCTCCCACAGGGGGCTTGATGAGCAGTTCTTC.

The rearrangement links TRBV7-8 to TRBJ2-7; 9 bases map to TRBD1. The V gene end was trimmed by 1 base and the J gene end by 2 bases; junction bases not matched to a gene: 9. Per germline, CDR1 SGHVS and CDR2 FQNEAQ. The CDR3 is made up of 17 amino acids. The CDR3 region is CASSLGLARDRAYEQYF. The CDR3 DNA reads TGTGCCAGCAGCTTAGGTCTCGCTAGGGACAGGGCCTACGAGCAGTACTTC.

V is TRBV10-3 and J is TRBJ1-3, with unresolved D. V dropped 3 bases and J dropped 6 bases, with 6 bases sitting between them. The germline gives CDR1 ENHRY, CDR2 SYGVKD. This CDR3 is built from 12 residues. The CDR3 is CAISDLANTIYF. The CDR3 DNA sequence: TGTGCCATCAGTGACCTGGCAAACACCATATATTTT.

The chain joins TRBV18 to TRBJ2-1; weak D call: TRBD1 (5 bases). CDR1 and CDR2 from the germline V gene are KGHSH and LQKENI. Trimming took off 3 bases at V and 0 bases at J, with 9 bases between the two ends. The CDR3 extends over 15 amino acids. The CDR3 bases are TGTGCCAGCTCACCTCAGGGTGTCTCCTACAATGAGCAGTTCTTC. Translating it yields CASSPQGVSYNEQFF. The entire variable domain, with the rest obtained from reference TRBV18 and TRBJ2-1, is as follows: NAGVMQNPRHLVRRRGQEARLRCSPMKGHSHVYWYRQLPEEGLKFMVYLQKENIIDESGMPKERFSAEFPKEGPSILRIQQVVRGDSAAYFCASSPQGVSYNEQFFGPGTRLTVL.

The chain carries TRBV6-1 and TRBJ1-3; TRBD1 might be the D (5 bases). Trimming stripped 8 bases from V and 3 bases from J, with 14 bases between. CDR1 and CDR2 from the germline V gene are MNHNS and SASEGT. CDR3 length: 14 residues. CDR3 sequence: CASPPGGDGNTIYF. The CDR3 coding sequence is TGTGCCAGCCCCCCCGGGGGGGATGGAAACACCATATATTTT.

This clone was counted only a few times. The chain recombines TRBV30 with TRBJ1-2; tentatively, D is TRBD1 (5 bases). The germline V gene encodes CDR1 GTSNPN and CDR2 SVGIG (reference sequence). The CDR3 totals 12 residues. Between the trimmed V and J ends, which lost 1 base and 3 bases, there was a span of 6 bases. The CDR3 coding sequence is TGTGCCTGGAGTGAGGGGTACTATGGCTACACCTTC. Protein product: CAWSEGYYGYTF.

This clone has just one count. The rearrangement links TRBV30 to TRBJ1-5, with 7 bases identical to TRBD1. Germline values: CDR1 GTSNPN, CDR2 SVGIG (reference sequence). V trimming: 3 bases; J trimming: 0 bases; junction bases outside the gene matches: 5. There are 15 residues in the CDR3. CDR3 region: CAWSLGTVSNQPQHF. The CDR3 nucleotides are TGTGCCTGGAGCCTCGGGACAGTTAGCAATCAGCCCCAGCATTTT. Together with reference TRBV30 and TRBJ1-5, the CDR3 gives the full variable domain: SQTIHQWPATLVQPVGSPLSLECTVEGTSNPNLYWYRQAAGRGLQLLFYSVGIGQISSEVPQNLSASRPQDRQFILSSKKLLLSDSGFYLCAWSLGTVSNQPQHFGDGTRLSIL.

The V call is TRBV9, the J call TRBJ2-5; 7 positions match TRBD2. J was trimmed by 1 base and V by 1 base; bases with no gene match: 7. Germline CDR1 is SGDLS and CDR2 is YYNGEE. CDR3 length equals 16 residues. CDR3 DNA: TGTGCCAGCAGCGTACCAGCGGGGAGTGTCCAAGAGACCCAGTACTTC. Its protein product is CASSVPAGSVQETQYF.

This sequence joins TRBV27 and TRBJ2-1; a possible D gene is TRBD1 (6 bases). V was pared by 6 bases and J by 1 base, with 13 bases between. Germline values: CDR1 MNHEY, CDR2 SMNVEV (reference sequence). There are 15 residues in the CDR3. The CDR3 region is CASRADRSSYNEQFF. The CDR3 DNA reads TGTGCCAGCAGGGCGGACAGATCTTCCTACAATGAGCAGTTCTTC.

V usage is TRBV7-8 and J usage is TRBJ2-1; 9 bases are a match to TRBD2. CDR1 and CDR2 (germline): SGHVS, FQNEAQ. Germline trimming cut 4 bases from V and 4 bases from J; bases unmatched to any gene: 8. The CDR3 totals 16 residues. The CDR3 protein is CASSSGLAGLYNEQFF. CDR3 bases: TGTGCCAGCAGCTCGGGTCTAGCGGGATTGTACAATGAGCAGTTCTTC.

The chain combines TRBV7-9 with TRBJ1-2, with unresolved D. Trimming cost V 6 bases and J 2 bases, with 25 bases left between them. From germline, CDR1 is SEHNR and CDR2 FQNEAQ (reference sequence). This CDR3 is built from 18 residues. Here the CDR3 DNA reads TGTGCCAGCAGGGCACACCCTTGGCCAGGTACCGCAAACTATGGCTACACCTTC. This gives the protein CASRAHPWPGTANYGYTF.

This sequence joins TRBV18 and TRBJ2-2; possibly TRBD1 for D (5 bases). The germline CDR1 and CDR2 sequences are KGHSH and LQKENI. This CDR3 comprises 15 residues. V dropped 3 bases and J dropped 1 base, with 9 bases sitting between them. Here the CDR3 reads CASSPGRVNTGELFF. The CDR3 coding sequence is TGTGCCAGCTCACCGGGCAGGGTGAACACCGGGGAGCTGTTTTTT.

The chain couples TRBV7-9 to TRBJ2-2; D is perhaps TRBD1 (6 bases). Germline CDR1 reads SEHNR; CDR2 reads FQNEAQ (reference sequence). Deletions cut 11 bases from V and 1 base from J, with 14 bases between. This CDR3 has 14 residues. The CDR3 loop reads CAGGRQGNTGELFF. CDR3 bases: TGTGCCGGGGGCCGGCAGGGGAACACCGGGGAGCTGTTTTTT.

This clone was recorded once. The V and J genes are TRBV30 and TRBJ1-5; D remains unclear. The V gene lost 5 bases and the J gene lost 1 base, with 15 bases spanning the gap. This CDR3 is 15 amino acids long. CDR1 and CDR2 (germline): GTSNPN, SVGIG (reference sequence). CDR3 DNA sequence: TGTGCCTGGGGGAGCGGCGTTGCGAGCAATCAGCCCCAGCATTTT. Amino acids: CAWGSGVASNQPQHF.

The rearrangement links TRBV7-9 to TRBJ2-3, with 9 nucleotides matching TRBD1. The CDR3 has 13 amino acids. Germline CDR1 reads SEHNR; CDR2 reads FQNEAQ (reference sequence). V shed 5 bases, J shed 6 bases, and the junction held 3 bases outside the gene matches. For the CDR3, the DNA is TGTGCCAGCAGCCGGACAGGGGTTGATACGCAGTATTTT. This gives the protein CASSRTGVDTQYF. Drawing the rest from reference TRBV7-9 and TRBJ2-3, the complete variable domain is DTGVSQNPRHKITKRGQNVTFRCDPISEHNRLYWYRQTLGQGPEFLTYFQNEAQLEKSRLLSDRFSAERPKGSFSTLEIQRTEQGDSAMYLCASSRTGVDTQYFGPGTRLTVL.

This clone appeared once. V is TRBV2 and J is TRBJ2-1, with a tentative D call TRBD1 (6 bases). The CDR3 has 16 residues. Between the trimmed V and J ends, which lost 3 bases and 5 bases, there was a span of 17 bases. Germline loops: CDR1 SNHLY, CDR2 FYNNEI. The CDR3 spells CASSDPAGEVDNEQFF. CDR3 DNA: TGTGCCAGCAGTGACCCCGCAGGGGAAGTCGACAATGAGCAGTTCTTC.

The table lists this clone with a count of one. The chain joins TRBV10-3 to TRBJ1-4; 8 bases match TRBD1. The ends lost 6 bases at V and 3 bases at J; junction bases unmatched: 15. Per germline, CDR1 ENHRY and CDR2 SYGVKD. This CDR3 has 18 residues. The CDR3 here is CAIRPGQVGTLPNEKLFF. The DNA of the CDR3 is TGTGCCATCAGGCCGGGACAGGTGGGAACTTTGCCTAATGAAAAACTGTTTTTT.

V usage is TRBV29-1 and J usage is TRBJ2-1; 8 bases are a match to TRBD1. The CDR3 spans 15 residues. The germline gives CDR1 SQVTM, CDR2 ANQGSEA. V lost 5 bases and J lost 0; bases outside the gene matches: 6. The CDR3 protein is CSVHQGATSYNEQFF. In nucleotides, the CDR3 is TGCAGCGTTCATCAGGGGGCTACCTCCTACAATGAGCAGTTCTTC.

This chain uses TRBV25-1 with TRBJ2-2, with 8 bases lining up with TRBD1. The trim removed 6 bases at V and 8 bases at J, leaving 5 bases unmatched. Germline V gives CDR1 MGHDK, CDR2 SYGVNS. The CDR3 is 13 amino acids. The DNA of the CDR3 is TGTGCCAGCAGGCAGGGGGCCCTGGGGGAGCTGTTTTTT. Its protein product is CASRQGALGELFF. Full variable domain (remainder filled in from reference TRBV25-1 and TRBJ2-2): EADIYQTPRYLVIGTGKKITLECSQTMGHDKMYWYQQDPGMELHLIHYSYGVNSTEKGDLSSESTVSRIRTEHFPLTLESARPSHTSQYLCASRQGALGELFFGEGSRLTVL.

The chain couples TRBV4-2 to TRBJ1-1; 8 positions match TRBD1. CDR1 and CDR2 (germline): LGHNA, YNFKEQ. The CDR3 contains 15 residues. V was clipped by 2 bases and J by 5 bases; unmatched bases: 7. The CDR3 here is CASSQLDRELTEAFF. In DNA, the CDR3 is TGTGCCAGCAGCCAATTGGACAGGGAATTAACTGAAGCTTTCTTT.

This clone was seen only once. This chain connects TRBV5-6 to TRBJ2-5; a weak D match, TRBD1 (6 bases). V lost 1 base to trimming and J lost 7 bases, with 17 bases between them. Germline CDR1 reads SGHDT; CDR2 reads YYEEEE. This CDR3 is built from 15 residues. CDR3 amino acids: CASSLKFSSRGTQYF. The DNA for the CDR3 is TGTGCCAGCAGCTTGAAATTCTCAAGCAGGGGGACCCAGTACTTC.